This passage covers 28 T cell receptor beta chains from one sample sequenced in a study of blood T cell repertoires in COVID-19. Only in-frame clones appear in the TCRdb table, and some are missing; sequencing was by immunoSEQ multiplex PCR. Of about 97,000 clones in the sample, 85% are singletons; the top ten hold 1.5% to 2%. Sequencing used peripheral blood. Receptors were obtained from a woman aged 70-85 years with active or convalescent COVID-19.

The chain carries TRBV24-1 and TRBJ2-1, with 7 positions matching TRBD2. The CDR3 runs 13 residues. Germline values: CDR1 KGHDR, CDR2 SFDVKD. J lost 9 bases, V lost 4 bases, and 5 bases had no gene match. Here the CDR3 reads CATSEGGSVEQFF. The CDR3 bases are TGTGCCACCAGTGAAGGCGGGAGTGTTGAGCAGTTCTTC.

This chain connects TRBV5-4 to TRBJ2-1, with 10 nucleotides matching TRBD2. The CDR3 sequence is 16 residues long. Trimming removed 0 bases from V and 2 bases from J; junction bases left unmatched: 2. CDR1 and CDR2 from the germline V gene are SGHNT and YYREEE (reference sequence). Written as DNA, the CDR3 is TGTGCCAGCAGCTTGGATGGGACTAGCGCCTACAATGAGCAGTTCTTC. Translated, it gives CASSLDGTSAYNEQFF.

The chain carries TRBV19 and TRBJ2-7; a possible D gene is TRBD2 (6 bases). V was clipped by 1 base and J by 6 bases, with 16 bases between them. The CDR3 totals 15 residues. Germline-derived CDR1 and CDR2 are LNHDA and SQIVND (reference sequence). Here the CDR3 reads CASSIVRAGTSEQYF. CDR3 in DNA: TGTGCCAGTAGTATAGTACGAGCGGGCACCTCCGAGCAGTACTTC.

This clone has only a few counts. This chain links TRBV9 with TRBJ2-2; 7 bases fit TRBD2. J gave up 4 bases and V 0 bases, and 6 bases lay outside the gene matches. CDR3 size: 16 residues. Germline CDR1 and CDR2: SGDLS and YYNGEE. CDR3: CASSVAAGETTGELFF. CDR3 nucleotides: TGTGCCAGCAGCGTAGCGGCGGGAGAGACCACCGGGGAGCTGTTTTTT.

V usage is TRBV19 and J usage is TRBJ1-5; 9 bases line up with TRBD1. CDR1 LNHDA and CDR2 SQIVND come from the germline V gene (reference sequence). The ends lost 9 bases at V and 7 bases at J; junction bases unmatched: 10. The CDR3 extends over 14 amino acids. The DNA for the CDR3 is TGTGCCAGCGAACCGGGACAGGGCTCCCAGCCCCAGCATTTT. Translated, it gives CASEPGQGSQPQHF.

V usage is TRBV11-3 and J usage is TRBJ2-1; 11 bases are a match to TRBD2. The CDR3 covers 16 residues. The V and J ends lost 5 bases and 7 bases, in that order; junction bases with no gene match: 10. Per the germline V gene, CDR1 is SGHNT and CDR2 is YENEEA. The CDR3 bases are TGTGCCAGCAGCCTAGGACTAGCGGGTCGGTGGAATGAGCAGTTCTTC. It translates to CASSLGLAGRWNEQFF. Full variable domain (rest looked up from reference TRBV11-3 and TRBJ2-1): EAGVVQSPRYKIIEKKQPVAFWCNPISGHNTLYWYLQNLGQGPELLIRYENEEAVDDSQLPKDRFSAERLKGVDSTLKIQPAELGDSAVYLCASSLGLAGRWNEQFFGPGTRLTVL.

This chain links TRBV6-4 with TRBJ1-6, with a possible D match to TRBD1 (5 bases). Between the trimmed V and J ends, which lost 4 bases and 5 bases, there was a span of 9 bases. The CDR3 covers 14 residues. Germline CDR1 and CDR2: MRHNA and SNTAGT. CDR3 coding DNA: TGTGCCAGCAGTGTGGAGACAGATAATTCACCCCTCCACTTT. The encoded protein is CASSVETDNSPLHF.

The chain joins TRBV19 to TRBJ2-2, with 7 bases lining up with TRBD2. The CDR3 length is 14 residues. V gave up 4 bases and J gave up 6 bases; unmatched junction bases: 5. Germline V gene data show CDR1 as LNHDA and CDR2 as SQIVND (reference sequence). CDR3 amino acids: CASSKSRGAGELFF. The DNA of the CDR3 is TGTGCCAGTAGTAAAAGTCGGGGGGCCGGGGAGCTGTTTTTT.

The chain combines TRBV2 with TRBJ2-2, with D unresolved. Per the germline V gene, CDR1 is SNHLY and CDR2 is FYNNEI. The CDR3 extends over 14 amino acids. Trimming cost V 3 bases and J 1 base, with 6 bases left between them. The CDR3 coding sequence is TGTGCCAGCAGTGACAGACAGAACACCGGGGAGCTGTTTTTT. Encoded protein: CASSDRQNTGELFF.

The rearrangement uses TRBV5-5 and TRBJ1-5; 8 bases agree with TRBD1. The CDR3 has 16 residues. Looked up from germline, CDR1 is SGHKS and CDR2 is YYEKEE (reference sequence). Trimming removed 5 bases from V and 3 bases from J; junction bases left unmatched: 10. The CDR3 is CASSSTQDRDNQPQHF. The CDR3 nucleotides are TGTGCCAGCAGTTCAACCCAGGACAGGGACAATCAGCCCCAGCATTTT.

The V call is TRBV28, the J call TRBJ1-5, with unresolved D. V was trimmed by 6 bases and J by 0 bases, leaving 15 bases between them. The CDR3 is made up of 16 amino acids. Germline V gene data show CDR1 as MDHEN and CDR2 as SYDVKM. The CDR3 reads CASRLGSTYSNQPQHF. CDR3 DNA sequence: TGTGCCAGCAGGTTGGGCAGCACATATAGCAATCAGCCCCAGCATTTT.

In DNA form, the CDR3 reads TGTGCCAGCTCAACGCGGGACAGATTGAACACTGAAGCTTTCTTT. Protein sequence: CASSTRDRLNTEAFF. The rearrangement uses TRBV18 and TRBJ1-1, with 7 positions matching TRBD1. CDR3 length: 15 amino acids. The germline gives CDR1 KGHSH, CDR2 LQKENI. Germline trimming cut 5 bases from V and 0 bases from J; bases unmatched to any gene: 6.

J is TRBJ2-2 and V is TRBV10-3; 8 nucleotides align to TRBD1. V trimming: 5 bases; J trimming: 0 bases; junction bases outside the gene matches: 8. The CDR3 loop spans 17 amino acids. Germline V gene lookup returns CDR1 ENHRY and CDR2 SYGVKD. The CDR3 DNA is TGTGCCATCAGTAGGACAGGGACTCTCTCGAACACCGGGGAGCTGTTTTTT. Protein: CAISRTGTLSNTGELFF.

This chain uses TRBV6-6 with TRBJ2-7, with D maybe TRBD2 (5 bases). The V end lost 5 bases, the J end lost 2 bases, and 16 bases lay between the germline ends. The V gene's germline CDR1 is MNHNY and CDR2 SVGAGI (reference sequence). The CDR3 has 15 residues. The CDR3 region has the DNA TGTGCCAGCAGTGACCCGACCGAGACTACCTACGAGCAGTACTTC. Encoded protein: CASSDPTETTYEQYF.

This clone appeared once. The chain combines TRBV15 with TRBJ1-6; 8 bases fit TRBD1. Losses at the gene ends were 6 bases for V and 8 bases for J; bases not matched to a gene: 6. CDR1 and CDR2 from the germline V gene are LNHNV and YYDKDF (reference sequence). The CDR3 has 14 amino acids. CDR3 bases: TGTGCCACCAGTCGGGACAGGTCGGATTCACCCCTCCACTTT. Protein sequence: CATSRDRSDSPLHF. Supplemented by reference TRBV15 and TRBJ1-6, the full variable domain reads DAMVIQNPRYQVTQFGKPVTLSCSQTLNHNVMYWYQQKSSQAPKLLFHYYDKDFNNEADTPDNFQSRRPNTSFCFLDIRSPGLGDTAMYLCATSRDRSDSPLHFGNGTRLTVT.

V usage is TRBV5-1 and J usage is TRBJ2-1, with 8 nucleotides matching TRBD2. Germline lookup yields CDR1 SGHRS and CDR2 YFSETQ. The ends lost 5 bases at V and 4 bases at J; junction bases unmatched: 11. The CDR3 loop spans 16 amino acids. The CDR3 loop is CASRPHSGILYNEQFF. The CDR3 DNA reads TGCGCCAGCAGACCCCATAGCGGGATTCTTTACAATGAGCAGTTCTTC.

The rearrangement joins TRBV6-5 to TRBJ1-3; D uncertain. V lost 9 bases and J 4 bases, leaving 16 bases between the germline ends. Germline V gene data show CDR1 as MNHEY and CDR2 as SVGAGI. CDR3 length: 14 amino acids. CDR3 residues: CARVGRGAGNTIYF. The CDR3 DNA follows: TGTGCCAGGGTCGGACGGGGAGCAGGAAACACCATATATTTT.

The CDR3 spells CASSIGQGAIAQPQHF. The CDR3 region has the DNA TGTGCCAGCTCAATTGGACAGGGGGCGATAGCTCAGCCCCAGCATTTT. The chain employs TRBV18 and TRBJ1-5, with 11 bases identical to TRBD1. CDR3 size: 16 residues. Germline trimming cut 5 bases from V and 6 bases from J; bases unmatched to any gene: 9. CDR1 is KGHSH, CDR2 LQKENI, per germline.

The chain joins TRBV7-6 to TRBJ2-1; 9 bases agree with TRBD1. The CDR3 has 13 residues. V gave up 4 bases and J gave up 8 bases; unmatched junction bases: 3. The V gene's germline CDR1 is SGHVS and CDR2 FNYEAQ. The CDR3 DNA reads TGTGCCAGCAGCTGGGGACAGGGTGATGAGCAGTTCTTC. This gives the protein CASSWGQGDEQFF.

The chain joins TRBV5-5 to TRBJ1-1; possibly TRBD1 for D (5 bases). V lost 2 bases and J 5 bases, leaving 19 bases between the germline ends. CDR1 SGHKS and CDR2 YYEKEE come from the germline V gene (reference sequence). The CDR3 loop spans 16 amino acids. The DNA for the CDR3 is TGTGCCAGCAGCTTATTTCCGAGCTTAAAGGGGACTGAAGCTTTCTTT. Protein product: CASSLFPSLKGTEAFF.

About this clone: The sample holds other DNA sequences that translate to the same CDR3. The CDR3 coding sequence is TGTGCCAGCAGTCCCCCCCGCGGAACCCAGTACTTC. Translation gives CASSPPRGTQYF. This chain links TRBV27 with TRBJ2-5, with D unclear. The CDR3 totals 12 residues. Deletions cut 5 bases from V and 8 bases from J, with 12 bases between. The germline gives CDR1 MNHEY, CDR2 SMNVEV (reference sequence).

V and J are TRBV19 and TRBJ2-2; D gene unclear. V gave up 1 base and J gave up 1 base, with 4 bases separating them. Germline loops: CDR1 LNHDA, CDR2 SQIVND (reference sequence). The CDR3 consists of 14 residues. The CDR3 nucleotides read TGTGCCAGTAGTATAGTCATGAACACCGGGGAGCTGTTTTTT. This translates into CASSIVMNTGELFF.

V is TRBV28 and J is TRBJ1-5; 8 bases match TRBD1. CDR1 is MDHEN, CDR2 SYDVKM, per germline. This CDR3 spans 18 amino acids. V dropped 6 bases and J dropped 4; count of bases not matched to a gene: 17. CDR3 amino acids: CASSKGGQVAMANQPQHF. CDR3 sequence (DNA): TGTGCCAGCAGCAAGGGGGGACAGGTAGCTATGGCGAATCAGCCCCAGCATTTT. The full variable domain, completed using reference TRBV28 and TRBJ1-5, is DVKVTQSSRYLVKRTGEKVFLECVQDMDHENMFWYRQDPGLGLRLIYFSYDVKMKEKGDIPEGYSVSREKKERFSLILESASTNQTSMYLCASSKGGQVAMANQPQHFGDGTRLSIL.

Written as DNA, the CDR3 is TGTGCCAGCAGCTTCGGGCAGGGGACTGAAGCTTTCTTT. Encoded protein: CASSFGQGTEAFF. V usage is TRBV7-2 and J usage is TRBJ1-1, with D perhaps matching TRBD1 (6 bases). This CDR3 is built from 13 residues. The V and J ends lost 3 bases and 5 bases respectively, with 10 bases between them. Per germline, CDR1 SGHTA and CDR2 FQGNSA.

J is TRBJ1-1 and V is TRBV29-1; D uncertain. CDR1 is SQVTM and CDR2 is ANQGSEA in the germline V gene. The CDR3 consists of 14 residues. Trimming removed 5 bases from V and 1 base from J, with 14 bases in between. CDR3 nucleotide sequence: TGCAGCGTTACTCCTAACGCCGGGAACACTGAAGCTTTCTTT. The encoded protein is CSVTPNAGNTEAFF.

The chain employs TRBV7-2 and TRBJ1-1, with unresolved D. Germline values: CDR1 SGHTA, CDR2 FQGNSA. The ends were cut back, 1 base at V and 7 bases at J, with 7 bases in the middle. The CDR3 covers 12 residues. CDR3 sequence (DNA): TGTGCCAGCAGCTTAGACAGATTTGAAGCTTTCTTT. It encodes CASSLDRFEAFF.

In this sample, this clone turned up once. The rearrangement uses TRBV10-3 and TRBJ2-1, with 8 bases that match TRBD1. The J segment lost 7 bases and the V segment lost 6 bases, leaving 8 bases of the junction unmatched. Germline CDR1 reads ENHRY; CDR2 reads SYGVKD. There are 14 residues in the CDR3. The CDR3 sequence is CAIRGTGGWNEQFF. The CDR3 DNA follows: TGTGCCATCAGAGGGACAGGAGGGTGGAATGAGCAGTTCTTC.

The V and J genes are TRBV11-3 and TRBJ2-7, with a weak D call TRBD1 (6 bases). The ends were cut back, 5 bases at V and 2 bases at J, with 16 bases in the middle. Germline V gene sequence: CDR1 SGHNT, CDR2 YENEEA. The CDR3 totals 15 residues. DNA for the CDR3: TGTGCCAGCAGCCCGGACAGTCGATTCGCCTACGAGCAGTACTTC. It encodes CASSPDSRFAYEQYF.